The next 3 T cell receptor beta chains were all read from a single sample in a study of blood T cell repertoires in COVID-19. Profiled with immunoSEQ multiplex PCR; TCRdb holds only in-frame clones, not every one. This sample yields some 120,000 clones, of which 83% are seen a single time; 15% to 20% belongs to the top ten. Sequenced sample: PBMCs or T cells enriched from blood (not recorded which). The receptor source for this set is a man aged 25 to 45 who had recovered from COVID-19.

The chain combines TRBV9 with TRBJ2-3; 9 bases agree with TRBD2. The V and J ends lost 0 bases and 0 bases, in that order; junction bases with no gene match: 17. Germline V gene data show CDR1 as SGDLS and CDR2 as YYNGEE. The CDR3 runs 21 residues. CDR3 protein: CASSVGLASGAYLTSTDTQYF. In nucleotides, the CDR3 is TGTGCCAGCAGCGTAGGGTTGGCTAGCGGGGCGTACCTAACTAGCACAGATACGCAGTATTTT.

The genes are TRBV12-3 or TRBV12-4 and TRBJ1-4, with no clear D. V lost 4 bases and J lost 10, with 7 bases in between. The CDR3 length is 11 residues. The CDR3 loop reads CASSWSGKLFF. CDR3 sequence (DNA): TGTGCCAGCAGTTGGAGTGGAAAACTGTTTTTT.

The rearrangement links TRBV5-4 to TRBJ2-7; D remains ambiguous. The germline gives CDR1 SGHNT, CDR2 YYREEE (reference sequence). Deletions cut 3 bases from V and 0 bases from J, with 4 bases between. The CDR3 has 12 residues. The CDR3 DNA is TGTGCCAGCAGCTCCAGCTCCTACGAGCAGTACTTC. Encoded protein: CASSSSSYEQYF.